These 13 T cell receptor beta chains came from one sample sequenced in a study of shared clonotypes between healthy human individuals. TCRdb's copy holds only in-frame clones and misses some; the assay was immunoSEQ multiplex PCR. The sample carries about 1.5 million clones, 96% recorded once. Sequenced sample: naive CD4+ T cells sorted from blood. As to subset: CD45RA+ positively selected. The source is a young man in good health.

In this sample, this clone turned up once. The rearrangement links TRBV19 to TRBJ2-1; D remains unclear. CDR1 LNHDA and CDR2 SQIVND come from the germline V gene (reference sequence). The CDR3 totals 15 residues. Trimming pared 2 bases from V and 0 bases from J, leaving 8 bases between. CDR3 sequence (DNA): TGTGCCAGTAGTATAAGGGCGAGCTCCTACAATGAGCAGTTCTTC. It is translated as CASSIRASSYNEQFF.

This clone occurred once. Other nucleotide sequences in the sample specify the same CDR3. The chain employs TRBV5-1 and TRBJ2-7; D not certain. Trimming cost V 1 base and J 0 bases, with 8 bases left between them. There are 14 residues in the CDR3. Germline CDR1 and CDR2: SGHRS and YFSETQ. The CDR3 DNA sequence: TGCGCCAGCAGCTTGACCCCAGACTCCTACGAGCAGTACTTC. This encodes CASSLTPDSYEQYF.

The chain has TRBV5-1 and TRBJ2-7; 9 nucleotides line up with TRBD2. Germline CDR1 reads SGHRS; CDR2 reads YFSETQ. The V and J ends lost 4 bases and 4 bases, in that order; junction bases with no gene match: 6. This CDR3 has 14 residues. In DNA form, the CDR3 reads TGCGCCAGCAGCGGTCCTAGCGGGAAATACGAGCAGTACTTC. Encoded protein: CASSGPSGKYEQYF.

V and J are TRBV18 and TRBJ2-5; 8 bases match TRBD1. The CDR3 loop spans 15 amino acids. The ends lost 2 bases at V and 5 bases at J; junction bases unmatched: 7. Germline CDR1 is KGHSH and CDR2 is LQKENI. DNA for the CDR3: TGTGCCAGCTCACCAGGGGGGACAGGCGAGGAGACCCAGTACTTC. Its protein is CASSPGGTGEETQYF.

This chain joins TRBV7-2 and TRBJ1-5, with 7 bases matching TRBD1. CDR3 length equals 18 residues. Trimming at V came to 5 bases and at J to 2 bases, leaving 15 bases not matched to a gene. The germline gives CDR1 SGHTA, CDR2 FQGNSA. The CDR3 loop reads CASSQRQRGPGGNQPQHF. The CDR3, as DNA: TGTGCCAGCAGCCAAAGGCAGAGGGGGCCGGGAGGCAATCAGCCCCAGCATTTT.

This clone was found once. The chain links TRBV11-2 to TRBJ2-2; 11 nucleotides line up with TRBD2. The ends lost 5 bases at V and 7 bases at J; junction bases unmatched: 9. The germline gives CDR1 SGHAT, CDR2 FQNNGV. The CDR3 covers 16 residues. CDR3 nucleotides: TGTGCCAGCAGCCCTCTCGCGGGACTAGCGGTCGGGGAGCTGTTTTTT. It yields the protein CASSPLAGLAVGELFF. Combining the CDR3 with reference TRBV11-2 and TRBJ2-2 gives the whole variable domain EAGVAQSPRYKIIEKRQSVAFWCNPISGHATLYWYQQILGQGPKLLIQFQNNGVVDDSQLPKDRFSAERLKGVDSTLKIQPAKLEDSAVYLCASSPLAGLAVGELFFGEGSRLTVL.

This clone was found once. This chain's CDR3 is CASKETLRGEQYF. Here the CDR3 DNA reads TGTGCCAGTAAGGAGACCCTTCGAGGCGAGCAGTACTTC. The chain employs TRBV6-5 and TRBJ2-7, with D unresolved. The V and J ends lost 9 bases and 6 bases respectively, with 18 bases between them. CDR1 and CDR2 (germline): MNHEY, SVGAGI. The CDR3 runs 13 residues.

The chain combines TRBV2 with TRBJ1-1; D uncertain. V dropped 7 bases and J dropped 3 bases, with 12 bases sitting between them. The CDR3 runs 13 residues. CDR1 is SNHLY, CDR2 FYNNEI, per germline. The CDR3 nucleotides read TGTGCCAGCACCCTAATGTTGGACACTGAAGCTTTCTTT. Translating gives CASTLMLDTEAFF.

The chain joins TRBV5-1 to TRBJ2-5; D is perhaps TRBD1 or TRBD2 (5 bases each). Germline lookup yields CDR1 SGHRS and CDR2 YFSETQ. Trimming left V 0 bases short and J 5 bases short, with 14 bases between. CDR3 length equals 15 residues. The CDR3 sequence: CASSLVGQGVETQYF. The CDR3 region has the DNA TGCGCCAGCAGCTTGGTGGGTCAGGGAGTTGAGACCCAGTACTTC.

Concerning this clone itself: Other nucleotide sequences in the sample specify the same CDR3. The CDR3 spells CASRAGIYEQYF. The CDR3 nucleotides read TGTGCCAGCCGGGCGGGGATCTACGAGCAGTACTTC. The chain uses TRBV28 and TRBJ2-7; possible D gene TRBD2, 6 bases. Germline-derived CDR1 and CDR2 are MDHEN and SYDVKM. V was shortened by 8 bases and J by 3 bases, with 11 bases between the two germline ends. The CDR3 is 12 residues long.

The V and J genes are TRBV13 and TRBJ1-5; D is possibly TRBD1 (5 bases). CDR1 PRHDT and CDR2 FYEKMQ come from the germline V gene (reference sequence). CDR3 length: 19 residues. Trimming stripped 4 bases from V and 1 base from J, with 23 bases between. The CDR3 protein is CASSSPWGTPSGSNQPQHF. The CDR3 nucleotides read TGTGCCAGCAGCTCGCCCTGGGGGACGCCGTCTGGAAGCAATCAGCCCCAGCATTTT.

The genes are TRBV5-6 and TRBJ2-3, with D uncertain. Per germline, CDR1 SGHDT and CDR2 YYEEEE. V shed 9 bases and J shed 3 bases, with 17 bases lying between them. The CDR3 has 14 residues. CDR3 amino acids: CATNGRAWTDTQYF. For the CDR3, the DNA is TGTGCCACCAACGGCCGGGCCTGGACAGATACGCAGTATTTT.

V is TRBV11-3 and J is TRBJ2-1; TRBD2 agrees at 7 bases. The junction had 12 bases not matched to a gene; V was cut back by 5 bases and J by 8 bases. Germline values: CDR1 SGHNT, CDR2 YENEEA. CDR3 length: 15 residues. CDR3: CASSPGLQLRDEQFF. In DNA, the CDR3 is TGTGCCAGCAGCCCGGGACTACAGTTAAGGGATGAGCAGTTCTTC.